Sequencing of this T cell receptor (beta chain) was carried out in a study of cytomegalovirus exposure and HLA in healthy donors. PCR involved 60 Vbeta and 13 Jbeta primers. Method: immunoSEQ multiplex PCR; TCRdb's copy keeps in-frame clones and lacks some. The sample consists of roughly 180,000 clones, roughly 80% of them appearing once. Germline loops: CDR1 SGHRS, CDR2 YFSETQ. The CDR3 length is 16 residues. J was trimmed by 4 bases and V by 4 bases; bases with no gene match: 11. This clone was detected a few times. The sample consisted of PBMCs. J is TRBJ2-3 and V is TRBV5-1; 8 bases line up with TRBD2. This receptor was obtained from a man younger than 45 in good health and CMV-seronegative. The CDR3 DNA follows: TGCGCCAGCAGCGGTGGCGGGGGGTTAGGGCCAGATACGCAGTATTTT. It codes for CASSGGGGLGPDTQYF.